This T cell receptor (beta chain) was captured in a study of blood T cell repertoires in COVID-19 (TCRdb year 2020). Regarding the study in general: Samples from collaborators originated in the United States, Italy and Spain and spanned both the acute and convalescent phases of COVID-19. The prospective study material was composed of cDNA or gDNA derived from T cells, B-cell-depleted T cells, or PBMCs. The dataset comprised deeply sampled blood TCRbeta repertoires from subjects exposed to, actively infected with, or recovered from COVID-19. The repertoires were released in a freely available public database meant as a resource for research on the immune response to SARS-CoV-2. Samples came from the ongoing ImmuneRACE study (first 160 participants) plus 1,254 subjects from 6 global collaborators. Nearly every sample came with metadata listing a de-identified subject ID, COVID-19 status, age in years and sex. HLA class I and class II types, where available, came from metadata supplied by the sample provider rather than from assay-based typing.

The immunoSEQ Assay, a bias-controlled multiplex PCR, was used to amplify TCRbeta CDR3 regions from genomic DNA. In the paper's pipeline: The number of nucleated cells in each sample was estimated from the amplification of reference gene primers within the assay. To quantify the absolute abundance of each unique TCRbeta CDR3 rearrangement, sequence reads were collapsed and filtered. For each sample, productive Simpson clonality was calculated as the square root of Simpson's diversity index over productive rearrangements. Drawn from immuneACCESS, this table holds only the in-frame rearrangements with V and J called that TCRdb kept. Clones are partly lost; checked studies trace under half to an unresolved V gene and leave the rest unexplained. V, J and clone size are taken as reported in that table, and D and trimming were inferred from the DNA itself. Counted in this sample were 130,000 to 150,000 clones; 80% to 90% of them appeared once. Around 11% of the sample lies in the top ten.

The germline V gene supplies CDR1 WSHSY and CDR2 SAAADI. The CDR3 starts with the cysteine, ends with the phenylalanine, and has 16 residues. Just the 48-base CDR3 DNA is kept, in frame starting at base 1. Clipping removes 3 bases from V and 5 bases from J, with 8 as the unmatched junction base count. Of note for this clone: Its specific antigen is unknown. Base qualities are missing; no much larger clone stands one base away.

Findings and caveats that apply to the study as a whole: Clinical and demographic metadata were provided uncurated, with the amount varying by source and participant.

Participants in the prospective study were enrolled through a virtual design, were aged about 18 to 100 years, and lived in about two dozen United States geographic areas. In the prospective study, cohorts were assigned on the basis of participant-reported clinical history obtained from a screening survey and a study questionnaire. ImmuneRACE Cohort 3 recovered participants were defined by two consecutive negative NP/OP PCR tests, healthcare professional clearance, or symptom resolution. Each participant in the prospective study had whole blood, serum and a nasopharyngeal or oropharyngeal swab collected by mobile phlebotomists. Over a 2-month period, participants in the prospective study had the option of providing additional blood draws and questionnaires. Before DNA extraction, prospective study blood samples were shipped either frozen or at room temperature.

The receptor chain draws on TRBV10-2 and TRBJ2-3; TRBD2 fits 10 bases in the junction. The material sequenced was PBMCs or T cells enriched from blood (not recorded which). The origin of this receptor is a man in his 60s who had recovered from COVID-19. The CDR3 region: CASSDFEAGGRDTQYF. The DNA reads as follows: TGCGCCAGCAGTGATTTCGAAGCGGGAGGGAGAGATACGCAGTATTTT.